A single sample gave rise to the 23 T cell receptor beta chains below, sequenced in a study of T cells after yellow fever vaccination. Each CDR3 protein gets one entry after TCRdb re-called the 5' RACE reads with MiXCR. The profile covers 500,000 to 650,000 distinct CDR3 sequences, with roughly 14% appearing a single time and 11% to 15% taken by the ten largest. The sequenced sample was PBMCs, obtained on the day of the yellow fever booster vaccination. The receptors shown here come from a young man who received the YFV17D yellow fever vaccine.

The gene calls are TRBV7-6 and TRBJ2-7; perhaps TRBD2 as D (5 bases). Trimming pared 2 bases from V and 4 bases from J, leaving 18 bases between. The germline V gene encodes CDR1 SGHVS and CDR2 FNYEAQ. The CDR3 sequence is 16 residues long. CDR3 loop: CASSLKWTGYPYEQYF. CDR3 DNA: TGTGCCAGCAGCTTAAAGTGGACGGGGTATCCTTACGAGCAGTACTTC.

This chain connects TRBV20-1 to TRBJ2-7; D is undetermined. The CDR3 contains 14 residues. CDR1 DFQATT and CDR2 SNEGSKA come from the germline V gene (reference sequence). V was trimmed by 0 bases and J by 3 bases, leaving 12 bases between them. In nucleotides, the CDR3 is TGCAGTGCTAGAGATCTACAGACACACTACGAGCAGTACTTC. Protein sequence: CSARDLQTHYEQYF.

The chain is built from TRBV7-2 and TRBJ2-7; 9 positions match TRBD2. This CDR3 comprises 14 residues. V lost 5 bases, J lost 6 bases, and 8 bases stayed unmatched. The germline V gene encodes CDR1 SGHTA and CDR2 FQGNSA. CDR3 in DNA: TGTGCCAGCAGCCCAAGCGGGGGGCTTGGCGAGCAGTACTTC. It codes for CASSPSGGLGEQYF.

The CDR3 here is CASGTPYQETQYF. The CDR3 DNA reads as TGTGCCTCCGGGACTCCGTACCAAGAGACCCAGTACTTC. This chain joins TRBV3-1 and TRBJ2-5; D perhaps matches TRBD2 (6 bases). Germline V CDR1 and CDR2: LGHDT, YNNKEL (reference sequence). V dropped 11 bases and J dropped 0 bases, with 13 bases sitting between them. The CDR3 covers 13 residues.

CDR3 sequence (DNA): TGCAGCGTTGAAGATCCCCTCGGACAGGGATCAAACTATGGCTACACCTTC. It encodes CSVEDPLGQGSNYGYTF. The chain combines TRBV29-1 with TRBJ1-2; 8 nucleotides agree with TRBD1. Unmatched junction bases numbered 11, after V lost 0 bases and J lost 2 bases. The germline V gene encodes CDR1 SQVTM and CDR2 ANQGSEA. The CDR3 runs to 17 residues.

This clonotype was seen more than once but under ten times. The V call is TRBV3-1, the J call TRBJ1-6; D is unclear. Germline V gives CDR1 LGHDT, CDR2 YNNKEL (reference sequence). V lost 0 bases, J lost 8 bases, and 14 bases lay in between. The CDR3 totals 16 residues. The CDR3 loop reads CASSQEEEATDSPLHF. In nucleotides, the CDR3 is TGTGCCAGCAGCCAAGAGGAGGAAGCTACAGATTCACCCCTCCACTTT.

This clonotype has a handful of counts. Germline and junction disagree at one end, which may indicate a read error. The rearrangement joins TRBV7-8 to TRBJ2-7, with TRBD2 matching 7 bases. Germline V gene lookup returns CDR1 SGHVS and CDR2 FQNEAQ. The length of the CDR3 is 12 residues. This CDR3 is CASSLGGALGIF. CDR3 nucleotide sequence: TGTGCCAGCAGCTTGGGAGGGGCGCTGGGGATCTTC.

V gene TRBV9 combines with J gene TRBJ2-1, with TRBD1 identical over 8 bases. V trimming: 0 bases; J trimming: 2 bases; junction bases outside the gene matches: 4. Germline lookup yields CDR1 SGDLS and CDR2 YYNGEE. The CDR3 has 16 amino acids. In DNA, the CDR3 is TGTGCCAGCAGCGTAGAACAGGGGGTCGCCTACAATGAGCAGTTCTTC. Translating it yields CASSVEQGVAYNEQFF.

In its sample, this clonotype was seen a few times. The chain has TRBV4-3 and TRBJ2-1; 7 bases map to TRBD2. From germline, CDR1 is LGHNA and CDR2 YSLEER. The V segment lost 0 bases and the J segment 4 bases; nucleotides outside the gene matches: 6. The CDR3 consists of 16 residues. The CDR3 DNA reads TGCGCCAGCAGCCAAGAAAGACTAGCAGCTTACAATGAGCAGTTCTTC. Protein sequence: CASSQERLAAYNEQFF.

The chain recombines TRBV9 with TRBJ2-2, with 7 bases matching TRBD1. With V trimmed by 4 bases and J by 0 bases, 9 bases remained unmatched. The CDR3 has 17 amino acids. CDR1 and CDR2 from the germline V gene are SGDLS and YYNGEE. The CDR3 protein is CASSPSFTGANTGELFF. For the CDR3, the DNA is TGTGCCAGCAGCCCATCATTCACAGGGGCGAACACCGGGGAGCTGTTTTTT.

The chain uses TRBV2 and TRBJ2-2, with D perhaps TRBD1 (5 bases). The CDR3 runs 15 residues. CDR1 and CDR2 (germline): SNHLY, FYNNEI. Trimming took 6 bases from V and 4 from J, leaving 15 bases between them. CDR3 nucleotides: TGTGCCAGCAGCCCCGACAGTATCCGCACCGGGGAGCTGTTTTTT. Protein sequence: CASSPDSIRTGELFF.

The chain combines TRBV20-1 with TRBJ2-7; D is ambiguous. CDR1 and CDR2 from the germline V gene are DFQATT and SNEGSKA (reference sequence). The CDR3 consists of 12 residues. The ends were cut back, 0 bases at V and 4 bases at J, with 7 bases in the middle. The CDR3 DNA reads as TGCAGTGCTAGAGAGATTAATTACGAGCAGTACTTC. This translates into CSAREINYEQYF.

This clonotype was counted only a few times. The genes are TRBV20-1 and TRBJ1-5; perhaps TRBD1 as D (6 bases). The CDR3 runs 15 residues. V was clipped by 6 bases and J by 1 base, with 16 bases between them. The germline CDR1 and CDR2 sequences are DFQATT and SNEGSKA (reference sequence). The CDR3 region is CSAAIGQSSNQPQHF. The CDR3, as DNA: TGCAGTGCGGCGATAGGACAGAGCAGCAATCAGCCCCAGCATTTT.

The chain combines TRBV29-1 with TRBJ2-7, with no clear D. Germline values: CDR1 SQVTM, CDR2 ANQGSEA. The CDR3 runs 13 residues. V dropped 2 bases and J dropped 0 bases, with 8 bases sitting between them. CDR3 DNA: TGCAGCGTTGAACAGGATGCCTCCTACGAGCAGTACTTC. This gives the protein CSVEQDASYEQYF.

This clonotype was detected a few times. The V call is TRBV6-2 or TRBV6-3, the J call TRBJ1-2; D is uncertain. The CDR3 covers 12 residues. The germline CDR1 and CDR2 sequences are MNHEY and SVGEGT. Trimming left V 6 bases short and J 1 base short, with 6 bases between. CDR3 protein: CASRDGNYGYTF. CDR3 DNA sequence: TGTGCCAGCAGAGACGGTAACTATGGCTACACCTTC.

The genes are TRBV19 and TRBJ2-3; the D gene is possibly TRBD2 (6 bases). Looked up from germline, CDR1 is LNHDA and CDR2 is SQIVND (reference sequence). CDR3 length equals 17 residues. Trimming pared 5 bases from V and 2 bases from J, leaving 20 bases between. The CDR3 nucleotides read TGTGCCAGTAGTTCCGGGACTGGTCAAAGGTTCACAGATACGCAGTATTTT. Its translation is CASSSGTGQRFTDTQYF.

In its sample, this clonotype was seen a few times. V usage is TRBV20-1 and J usage is TRBJ1-5; TRBD1 agrees at 7 bases. CDR1 is DFQATT, CDR2 SNEGSKA, per germline (reference sequence). The CDR3 has 14 residues. V was clipped by 3 bases and J by 1 base; unmatched bases: 3. CDR3 DNA sequence: TGCAGTGCTAGCGACAGGGTGAGCAATCAGCCCCAGCATTTT. It specifies CSASDRVSNQPQHF.

The CDR3 protein is CASSASGNLAEQYF. CDR3 DNA: TGTGCCAGCAGCGCGAGCGGGAACCTCGCCGAGCAGTACTTC. The gene calls are TRBV9 and TRBJ2-7; TRBD2 matches 7 bases. Trimming took 3 bases from V and 6 from J; bases not matched to a gene: 9. The V gene's germline CDR1 is SGDLS and CDR2 YYNGEE. The CDR3 runs to 14 residues.

In its sample, this clonotype was seen a few times. The rearrangement links TRBV7-2 to TRBJ2-7; D could derive from TRBD1 or TRBD2 (5 bases each). The CDR3 has 15 amino acids. Germline V gene sequence: CDR1 SGHTA, CDR2 FQGNSA. V lost 6 bases, J lost 2 bases, and 17 bases lay in between. The CDR3 is CASSETGTGTYEQYF. DNA of the CDR3: TGTGCCAGCAGTGAAACTGGGACGGGTACCTACGAGCAGTACTTC. The full variable domain, rest sourced from reference TRBV7-2 and TRBJ2-7, is GAGVSQSPSNKVTEKGKDVELRCDPISGHTALYWYRQSLGQGLEFLIYFQGNSAPDKSGLPSDRFSAERTGGSVSTLTIQRTQQEDSAVYLCASSETGTGTYEQYFGPGTRLTVT.

This clonotype was detected a few times. This chain connects TRBV3-1 to TRBJ2-3; weak D call: TRBD2 (5 bases). V was trimmed by 6 bases and J by 8 bases, leaving 12 bases between them. In germline, CDR1 is LGHDT, CDR2 YNNKEL (reference sequence). The CDR3 has 12 amino acids. CDR3 protein: CASRRNAGTQYF. CDR3 nucleotide sequence: TGTGCCAGCAGACGTAACGCGGGTACGCAGTATTTT.

The gene calls are TRBV20-1 and TRBJ2-1; the match to TRBD2 covers 12 bases. Germline trimming cut 6 bases from V and 4 bases from J; bases unmatched to any gene: 7. Germline CDR1 is DFQATT and CDR2 is SNEGSKA (reference sequence). The CDR3 extends over 15 amino acids. CDR3 protein: CSATTSGRIYNEQFF. In DNA, the CDR3 is TGCAGTGCAACCACTAGCGGGAGGATTTACAATGAGCAGTTCTTC.

This clonotype was counted only a few times. The chain is built from TRBV7-9 and TRBJ2-5, with 8 bases aligning to TRBD2. V shed 1 base and J 0 bases; nucleotides not matched to a gene: 1. This CDR3 is built from 15 residues. Per the germline V gene, CDR1 is SEHNR and CDR2 is FQNEAQ (reference sequence). As DNA, the CDR3 is TGTGCCAGCAGCTTAGGCGGGAGGTACCAAGAGACCCAGTACTTC. Translation: CASSLGGRYQETQYF. Full variable domain (missing parts from reference TRBV7-9 and TRBJ2-5): DTGVSQNPRHKITKRGQNVTFRCDPISEHNRLYWYRQTLGQGPEFLTYFQNEAQLEKSRLLSDRFSAERPKGSFSTLEIQRTEQGDSAMYLCASSLGGRYQETQYFGPGTRLLVL.

This clonotype was counted a few times. The rearrangement links TRBV18 to TRBJ2-7; 10 nucleotides match TRBD2. Per the germline V gene, CDR1 is KGHSH and CDR2 is LQKENI. After removal of 3 bases from V and 6 bases from J, the junction contained 5 bases not matched to a gene. The CDR3 covers 14 residues. The CDR3, as DNA: TGTGCCAGCTCACCCGGGACTAGCGACCCCGAGCAGTACTTC. Translating gives CASSPGTSDPEQYF.